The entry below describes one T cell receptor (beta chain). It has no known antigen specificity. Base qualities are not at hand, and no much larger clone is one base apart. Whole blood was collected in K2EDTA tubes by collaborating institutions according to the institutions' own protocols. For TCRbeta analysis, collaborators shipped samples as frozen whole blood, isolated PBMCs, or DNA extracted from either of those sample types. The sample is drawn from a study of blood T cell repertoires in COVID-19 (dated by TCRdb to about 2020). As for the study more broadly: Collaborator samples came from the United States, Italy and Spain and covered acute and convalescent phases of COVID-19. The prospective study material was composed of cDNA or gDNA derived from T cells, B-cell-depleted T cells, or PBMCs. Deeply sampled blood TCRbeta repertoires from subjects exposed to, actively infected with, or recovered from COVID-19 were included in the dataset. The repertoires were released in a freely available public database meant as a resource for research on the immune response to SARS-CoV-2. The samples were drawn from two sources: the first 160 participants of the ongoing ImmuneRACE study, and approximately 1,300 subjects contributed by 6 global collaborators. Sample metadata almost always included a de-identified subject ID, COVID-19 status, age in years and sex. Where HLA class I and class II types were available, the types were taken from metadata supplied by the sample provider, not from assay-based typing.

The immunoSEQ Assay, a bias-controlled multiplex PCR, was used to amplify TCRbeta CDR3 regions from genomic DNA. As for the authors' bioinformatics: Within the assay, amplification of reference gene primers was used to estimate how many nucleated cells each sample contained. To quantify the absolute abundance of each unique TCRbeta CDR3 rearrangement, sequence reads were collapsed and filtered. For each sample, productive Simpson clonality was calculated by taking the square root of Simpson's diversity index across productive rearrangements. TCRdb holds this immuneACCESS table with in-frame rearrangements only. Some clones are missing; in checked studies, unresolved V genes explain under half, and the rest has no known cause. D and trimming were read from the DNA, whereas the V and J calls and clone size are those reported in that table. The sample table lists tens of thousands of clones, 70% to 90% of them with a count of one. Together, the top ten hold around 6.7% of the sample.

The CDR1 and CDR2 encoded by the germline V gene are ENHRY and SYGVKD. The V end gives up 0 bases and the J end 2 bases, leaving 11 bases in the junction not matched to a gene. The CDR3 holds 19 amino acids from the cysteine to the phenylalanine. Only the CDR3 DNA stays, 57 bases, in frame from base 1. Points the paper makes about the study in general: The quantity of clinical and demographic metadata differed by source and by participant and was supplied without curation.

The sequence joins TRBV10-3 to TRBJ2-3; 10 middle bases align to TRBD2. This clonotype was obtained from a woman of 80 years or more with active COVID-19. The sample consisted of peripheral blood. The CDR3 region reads CAISESVLAGGPNTDTQYF. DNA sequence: TGTGCCATCAGTGAGTCAGTCTTAGCGGGAGGTCCAAACACAGATACGCAGTATTTT.